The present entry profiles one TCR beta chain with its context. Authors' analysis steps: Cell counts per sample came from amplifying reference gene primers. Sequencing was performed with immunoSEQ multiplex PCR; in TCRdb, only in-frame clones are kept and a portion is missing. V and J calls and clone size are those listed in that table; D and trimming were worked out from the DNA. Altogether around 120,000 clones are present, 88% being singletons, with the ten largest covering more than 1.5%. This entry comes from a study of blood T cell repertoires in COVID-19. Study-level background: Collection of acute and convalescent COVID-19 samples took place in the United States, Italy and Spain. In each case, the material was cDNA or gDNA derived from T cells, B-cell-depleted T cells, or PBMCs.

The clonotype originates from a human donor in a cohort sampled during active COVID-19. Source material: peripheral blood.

CDR3 protein: CAGVTSKDEQFF. CDR3 nucleotide sequence: TGTGCTGGTGTGACTAGCAAGGATGAGCAGTTCTTC. The chain combines TRBV7-9 with TRBJ2-1, with 7 bases that match TRBD2. Germline CDR1 is SEHNR and CDR2 is FQNEAQ (reference sequence). The CDR3 extends over 12 amino acids.